This T cell receptor beta chain emerged from a study of T cells in Graves' hyperthyroidism and ophthalmopathy (dated by TCRdb to the late 2010s). Looking at the study overall: A discovery cohort of roughly 96 patients, approximately 45 with Graves' ophthalmopathy and approximately 55 with stable Graves' hyperthyroidism, was used to find distinguishing TCR V-J signatures. Whether ophthalmopathy could be predicted prospectively was tested in an independent validation cohort made up of under 20 hyperthyroidism patients plus 17 patients who later progressed to ophthalmopathy. The 100 or so discovery patients were randomly split 7:3 into training and test sets. Thyroid tissue and blood T-cell repertoires from about six Graves' hyperthyroidism patients were also compared in the study. After sampling, hyperthyroidism patients received methimazole starting at 30 mg daily, and ophthalmopathy patients received high-dose intravenous methylprednisolone. The paper describes TCR Vbeta CDR3 sequencing of 120 to 150 peripheral blood samples, made up of about 41 ophthalmopathy patients, approximately 73 hyperthyroidism patients and around 17 progressor patients. What the study reported, not specific to this receptor: In validation, the model predicted progression to ophthalmopathy a median of about 6.8 months before onset, with approximately 68% sensitivity and nearly 75% specificity. Most expanded thyroid clonotypes (frequency above 0.001) were also detected in blood, suggesting blood repertoires may reflect thyroid immune responses. Sample size was not statistically predetermined, and blinding of investigators to group allocation was not performed. In cross-validation, a model built on a 13 V-J signature told ophthalmopathy apart from stable hyperthyroidism with over 85% sensitivity and approximately 84% specificity, and in testing the same model reached 80%/75%.

Exclusion was applied to patients with uncontrolled infections, other autoimmune diseases, pregnancy or lactation. Diagnoses were based on clinical symptoms, serum thyroxine and TRAb, thyroid ultrasound and orbital computed tomography. Trizol reagent was used to extract total RNA, and RNA quality was then checked on an Agilent 2100 Bioanalyzer. The CDR3 goes from the cysteine to the phenylalanine over 14 residues. Of the read, only the CDR3 DNA is kept; its 42 bases are in frame from base 1. Per the germline V gene, SGHTA is the CDR1 and FQGTGA is the CDR2. Trimming costs V 6 bases and J 5 bases, and their ends lie 16 bases apart. The TCR beta CDR3 regions were amplified from RNA transcripts. For the first round of RT-PCR on the TCR CDR3, the HTBI primer set was used together with the Qiagen OneStep RT-PCR kit. The libraries were constructed in a second round of multiplex PCR and then size-selected and purified. Sequencing of the libraries was done on an Illumina HiSeq2000 using paired-end 100 bp reads. On the study's bioinformatics: SOAPnuke was used to process the raw data, with reads discarded if the reads contained adapters or uncalled bases, had a mean Phred below 15, or lacked an exact constant-primer or identifier match. COPE v1.2.5 was used to merge the high-quality paired reads, and each unique nucleotide sequence was defined as a clonotype. MiTCR v1.1 was used to align clonotypes to the IMGT TRBV, TRBD and TRBJ reference segments. Analysis was restricted to V-J combinations with a frequency above 0.0001, which covered 99.2% of repertoires. A TCS score was defined as the ratio of F50 (clonal expansion) to E x V (chaos), with BLOSUM62-based TCRdist applied between CDR3 peptides within each V-J. Welch's t-statistics and random forest reduced 500 to 550 V-J features to around 14, which were used in a naive Bayes classifier (R e1071). Thyroid-blood repertoire similarity was quantified with the Morisita-Horn index. TCRdb reprocessing: public reads trimmed at Q25 with fastp, clones called with MiXCR, in-frame beta chains kept. Identical CDR3 proteins give one entry, which carries the most common genes and DNA. The V and J calls and clone size come from TCRdb's table, not from the authors' own analysis. The sample yields hundreds of thousands of distinct CDR3 sequences; nearly 45% were counted once. The top ten constitute about 7.2% of the sample.

There are a few counts of this clonotype. Its antigen is unknown. No quality values exist for individual bases; no much larger clone is one base distant. Here the chain combines TRBV7-3 and TRBJ2-5; the D gene is possibly TRBD1, with 6 bases matching. The receptor was derived from an adult man with Graves' disease, either hyperthyroidism or ophthalmopathy (not recorded which). Sequenced input: peripheral blood or thyroid tissue (not recorded which). The nucleotide sequence is given as TGTGCCAGCAGTAAACTAGGGGGTAGGGAGACCCAGTACTTC. Translated, this is CASSKLGGRETQYF.